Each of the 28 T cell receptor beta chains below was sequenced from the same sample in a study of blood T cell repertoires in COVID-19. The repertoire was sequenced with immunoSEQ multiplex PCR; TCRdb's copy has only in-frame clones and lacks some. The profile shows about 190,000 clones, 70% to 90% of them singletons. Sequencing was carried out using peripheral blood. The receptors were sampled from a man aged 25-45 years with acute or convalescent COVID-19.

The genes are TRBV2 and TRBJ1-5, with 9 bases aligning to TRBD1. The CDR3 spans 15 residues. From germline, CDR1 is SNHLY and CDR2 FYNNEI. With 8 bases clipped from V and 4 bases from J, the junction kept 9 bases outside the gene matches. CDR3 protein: CASRIVGTGNQPQHF. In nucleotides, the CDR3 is TGTGCCAGCCGGATCGTTGGGACAGGGAATCAGCCCCAGCATTTT.

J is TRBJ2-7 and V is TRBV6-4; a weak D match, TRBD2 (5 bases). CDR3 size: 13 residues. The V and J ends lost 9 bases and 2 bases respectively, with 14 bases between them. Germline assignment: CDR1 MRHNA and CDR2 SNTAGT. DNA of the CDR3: TGTGCCAGTGAATCGGGGAGAACCTACGAGCAGTACTTC. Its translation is CASESGRTYEQYF.

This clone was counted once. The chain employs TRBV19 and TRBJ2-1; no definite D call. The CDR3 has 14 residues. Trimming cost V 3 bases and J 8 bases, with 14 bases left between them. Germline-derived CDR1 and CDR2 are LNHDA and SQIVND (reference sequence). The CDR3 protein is CASSIVVPQDEQFF. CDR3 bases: TGTGCCAGTAGTATCGTAGTACCCCAAGATGAGCAGTTCTTC.

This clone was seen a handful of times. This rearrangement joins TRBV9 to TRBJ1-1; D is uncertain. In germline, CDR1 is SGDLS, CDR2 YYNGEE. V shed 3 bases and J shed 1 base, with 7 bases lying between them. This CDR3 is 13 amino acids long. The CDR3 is CASSDSPNTEAFF. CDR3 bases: TGTGCCAGCAGCGACAGCCCGAACACTGAAGCTTTCTTT.

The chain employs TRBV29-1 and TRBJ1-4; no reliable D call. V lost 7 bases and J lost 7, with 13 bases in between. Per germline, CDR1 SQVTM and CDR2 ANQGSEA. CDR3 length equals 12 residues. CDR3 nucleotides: TGCAGCGCCGGGAGGCCTGGTGAAAAACTGTTTTTT. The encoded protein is CSAGRPGEKLFF.

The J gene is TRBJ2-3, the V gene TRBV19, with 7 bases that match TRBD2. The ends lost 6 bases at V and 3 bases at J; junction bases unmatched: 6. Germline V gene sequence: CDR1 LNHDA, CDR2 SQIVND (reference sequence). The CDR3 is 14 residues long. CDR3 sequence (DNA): TGTGCCAGTAGGGCGCCGGGGGGAACAGATACGCAGTATTTT. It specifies CASRAPGGTDTQYF.

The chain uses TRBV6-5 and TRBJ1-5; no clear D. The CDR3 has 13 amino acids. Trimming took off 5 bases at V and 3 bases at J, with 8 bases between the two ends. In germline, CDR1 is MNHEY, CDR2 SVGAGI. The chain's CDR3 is CASSTSFNQPQHF. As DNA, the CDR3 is TGTGCCAGCAGTACAAGTTTCAATCAGCCCCAGCATTTT.

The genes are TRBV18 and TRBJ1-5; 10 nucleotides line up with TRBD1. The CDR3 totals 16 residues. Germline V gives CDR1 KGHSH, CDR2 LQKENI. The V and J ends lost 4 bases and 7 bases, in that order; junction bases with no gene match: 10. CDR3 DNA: TGTGCCAGCTCACTCAACGCCGGGACAGGGGAACAGCCCCAGCATTTT. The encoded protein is CASSLNAGTGEQPQHF.

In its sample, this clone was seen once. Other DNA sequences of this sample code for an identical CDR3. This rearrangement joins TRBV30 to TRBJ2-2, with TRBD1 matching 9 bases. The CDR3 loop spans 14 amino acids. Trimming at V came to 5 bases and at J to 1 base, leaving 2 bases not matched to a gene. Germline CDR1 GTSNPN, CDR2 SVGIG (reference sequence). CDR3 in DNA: TGTGCCTGGGGGACAGGGTTGAACACCGGGGAGCTGTTTTTT. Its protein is CAWGTGLNTGELFF.

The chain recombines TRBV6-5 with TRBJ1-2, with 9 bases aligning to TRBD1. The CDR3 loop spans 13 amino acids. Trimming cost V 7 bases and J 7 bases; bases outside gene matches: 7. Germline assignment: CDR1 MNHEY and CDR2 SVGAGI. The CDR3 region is CASIPGQGFGYTF. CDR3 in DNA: TGTGCCAGCATTCCGGGACAGGGATTTGGCTACACCTTC.

For the CDR3, the DNA is TGTGCCAGCAGCCCCATAACGGGAGGATTAAAGGGCTACACCTTC. Translated, it gives CASSPITGGLKGYTF. The chain links TRBV28 to TRBJ1-2; D is uncertain. Germline values: CDR1 MDHEN, CDR2 SYDVKM. The CDR3 extends over 15 amino acids. Trimming removed 6 bases at V and 8 bases at J, with 22 bases between.

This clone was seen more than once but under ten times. CDR3 nucleotide sequence: TGTGCCAGCACATCCGCCGGGACAGGGGGCAACGAGCAGTACTTC. Protein sequence: CASTSAGTGGNEQYF. The gene calls are TRBV5-6 and TRBJ2-7; 12 bases match TRBD1. The trim removed 6 bases at V and 5 bases at J, leaving 9 bases unmatched. The CDR3 totals 15 residues. Germline CDR1 is SGHDT and CDR2 is YYEEEE.

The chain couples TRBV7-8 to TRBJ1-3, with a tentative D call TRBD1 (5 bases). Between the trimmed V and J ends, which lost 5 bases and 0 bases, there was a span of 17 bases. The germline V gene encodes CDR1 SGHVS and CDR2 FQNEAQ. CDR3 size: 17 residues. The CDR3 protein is CASSGKSGTISGNTIYF. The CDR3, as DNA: TGTGCCAGCAGCGGCAAATCCGGGACTATCTCTGGAAACACCATATATTTT.

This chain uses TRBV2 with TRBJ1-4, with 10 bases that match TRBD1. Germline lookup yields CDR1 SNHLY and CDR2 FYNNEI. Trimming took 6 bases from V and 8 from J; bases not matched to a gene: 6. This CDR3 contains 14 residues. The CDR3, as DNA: TGTGCCAGCAGGGGGGACAGGGGTTCGGAAAAACTGTTTTTT. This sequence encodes CASRGDRGSEKLFF.

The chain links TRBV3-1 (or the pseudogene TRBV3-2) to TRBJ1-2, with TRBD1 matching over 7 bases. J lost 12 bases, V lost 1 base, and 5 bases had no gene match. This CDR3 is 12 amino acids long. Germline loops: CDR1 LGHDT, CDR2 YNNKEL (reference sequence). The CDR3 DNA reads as TGTGCCAGCAGCCAAGGGGACAGAGGGGACACCTTC. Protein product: CASSQGDRGDTF.

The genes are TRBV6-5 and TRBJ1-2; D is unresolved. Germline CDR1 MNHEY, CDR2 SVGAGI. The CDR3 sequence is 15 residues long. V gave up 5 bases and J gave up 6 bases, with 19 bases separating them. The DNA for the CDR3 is TGTGCCAGCAGTCCCCAAATCGGGGTAGTGGATGGCTACACCTTC. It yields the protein CASSPQIGVVDGYTF.

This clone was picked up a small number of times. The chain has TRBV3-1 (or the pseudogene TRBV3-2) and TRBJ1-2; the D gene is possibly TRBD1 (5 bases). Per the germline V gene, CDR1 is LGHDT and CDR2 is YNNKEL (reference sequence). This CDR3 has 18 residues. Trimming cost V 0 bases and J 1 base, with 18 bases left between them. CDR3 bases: TGTGCCAGCAGCCAAGATCGTCGGCAGGGAAAAATTAACTATGGCTACACCTTC. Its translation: CASSQDRRQGKINYGYTF.

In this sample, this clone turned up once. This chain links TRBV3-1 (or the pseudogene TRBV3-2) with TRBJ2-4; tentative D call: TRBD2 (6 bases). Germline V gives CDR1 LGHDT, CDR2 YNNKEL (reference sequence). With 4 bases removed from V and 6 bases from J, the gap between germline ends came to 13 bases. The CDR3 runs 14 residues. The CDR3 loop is CASSLGGTGNIQYF. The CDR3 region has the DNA TGTGCCAGCAGCCTGGGCGGGACCGGAAACATTCAGTACTTC.

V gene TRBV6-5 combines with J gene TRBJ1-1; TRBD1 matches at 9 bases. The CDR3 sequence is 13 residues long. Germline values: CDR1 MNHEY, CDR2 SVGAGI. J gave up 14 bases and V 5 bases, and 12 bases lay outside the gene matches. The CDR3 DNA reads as TGTGCCAGCAGTAACCCAGGACAGGGGAGTTTGTTCTTT. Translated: CASSNPGQGSLFF.

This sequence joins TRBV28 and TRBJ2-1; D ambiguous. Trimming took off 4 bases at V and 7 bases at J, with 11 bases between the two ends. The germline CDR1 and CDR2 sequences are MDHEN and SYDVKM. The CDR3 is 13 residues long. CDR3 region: CASSYGRQNEQFF. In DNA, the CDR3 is TGTGCCAGCAGTTATGGCCGACAAAATGAGCAGTTCTTC.

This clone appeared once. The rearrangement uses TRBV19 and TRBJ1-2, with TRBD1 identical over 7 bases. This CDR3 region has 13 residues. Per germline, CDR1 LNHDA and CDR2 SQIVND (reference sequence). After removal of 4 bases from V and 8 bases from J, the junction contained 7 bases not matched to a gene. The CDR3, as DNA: TGTGCCAGTAGTACCCGGGACAGAGGAGGCTACACCTTC. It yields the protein CASSTRDRGGYTF.

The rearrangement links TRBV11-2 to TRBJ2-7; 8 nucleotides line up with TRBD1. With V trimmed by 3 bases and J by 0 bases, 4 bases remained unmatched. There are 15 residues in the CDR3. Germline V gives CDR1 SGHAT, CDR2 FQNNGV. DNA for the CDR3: TGTGCCAGCAGCTTGGGACAGGTACCCTCCTACGAGCAGTACTTC. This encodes CASSLGQVPSYEQYF.

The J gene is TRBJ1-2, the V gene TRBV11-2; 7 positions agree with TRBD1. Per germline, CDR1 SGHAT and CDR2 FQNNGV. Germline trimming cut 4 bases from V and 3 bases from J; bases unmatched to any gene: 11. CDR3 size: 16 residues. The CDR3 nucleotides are TGTGCCAGCAGCTCCTCCGGTACAGGGGCACACTATGGCTACACCTTC. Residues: CASSSSGTGAHYGYTF. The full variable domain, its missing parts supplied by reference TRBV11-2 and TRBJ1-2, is EAGVAQSPRYKIIEKRQSVAFWCNPISGHATLYWYQQILGQGPKLLIQFQNNGVVDDSQLPKDRFSAERLKGVDSTLKIQPAKLEDSAVYLCASSSSGTGAHYGYTFGSGTRLTVV.

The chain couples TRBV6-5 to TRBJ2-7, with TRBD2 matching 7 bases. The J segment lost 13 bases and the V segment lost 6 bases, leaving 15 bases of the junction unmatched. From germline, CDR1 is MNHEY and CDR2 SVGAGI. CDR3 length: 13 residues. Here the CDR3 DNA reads TGTGCCAGCAGCCCCTCGGGAGGCCGATGGGAATACTTC. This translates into CASSPSGGRWEYF.

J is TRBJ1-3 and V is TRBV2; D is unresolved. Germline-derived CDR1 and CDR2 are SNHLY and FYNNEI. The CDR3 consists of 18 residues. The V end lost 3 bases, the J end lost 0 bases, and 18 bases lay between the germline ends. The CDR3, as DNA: TGTGCCAGCAGTGATCCCGCCGCGCCCGAACCCTCTGGAAACACCATATATTTT. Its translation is CASSDPAAPEPSGNTIYF. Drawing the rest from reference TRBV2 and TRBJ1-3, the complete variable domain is EPEVTQTPSHQVTQMGQEVILRCVPISNHLYFYWYRQILGQKVEFLVSFYNNEISEKSEIFDDQFSVERPDGSNFTLKIRSTKLEDSAMYFCASSDPAAPEPSGNTIYFGEGSWLTVV.

CDR3 bases: TGTGCCAGCAGCTTAACGGGACTGGGGAGAGAGACCCAGTACTTC. This encodes CASSLTGLGRETQYF. The rearrangement joins TRBV7-3 to TRBJ2-5; perhaps TRBD2 as D (6 bases). Germline lookup yields CDR1 SGHTA and CDR2 FQGTGA. The CDR3 spans 15 residues. The V end was cut by 0 bases, the J end by 4 bases, with 12 bases between.

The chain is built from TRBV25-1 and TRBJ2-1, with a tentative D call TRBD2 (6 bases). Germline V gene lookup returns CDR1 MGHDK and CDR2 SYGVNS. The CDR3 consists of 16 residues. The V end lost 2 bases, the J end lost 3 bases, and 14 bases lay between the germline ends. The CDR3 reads CASSERAGTYYNEQFF. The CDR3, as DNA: TGTGCCAGCAGTGAAAGGGCAGGGACTTACTACAATGAGCAGTTCTTC.

CDR3 DNA: TGTGCCAGCTCACCAGGAGCAGGGAACAATTCACCCCTCCACTTT. Residues: CASSPGAGNNSPLHF. This chain links TRBV18 with TRBJ1-6, with D possibly being TRBD1 (5 bases). The V end lost 2 bases, the J end lost 7 bases, and 12 bases lay between the germline ends. This CDR3 is built from 15 residues. CDR1 and CDR2 from the germline V gene are KGHSH and LQKENI.